This T cell receptor (beta chain) was identified during a study of T cell repertoires in cytomegalovirus infection. On the study more broadly: Public TCR beta signatures were indicative of both CMV infection and a matching HLA type. General study results and limits: CMV-specific TCR beta clonotypes restricted by HLA-C dominated the ex vivo response. Cumulative public TCR beta family frequency identified CMV carriers with the relevant HLA.

At least ten counts were recorded for this clonotype. The antigen is undetermined. Between the trimmed V and J ends, which lost 4 bases and 0 bases, there was a span of 13 bases. The CDR3 runs to 16 residues. CDR1 and CDR2 from the germline V gene are MNHEY and SVGEGT. TCRdb called the reads again in MiXCR, with one record for every CDR3 protein. The sample has hundreds of thousands of distinct CDR3 sequences; around 24% are singletons. This TCR was sampled from a human donor in good health (CMV status not recorded). Some clones in this sample may be carry-over from other donors' samples. Material for sequencing was CD8+ T cells from PBMCs. V and J are TRBV6-2 or TRBV6-3 and TRBJ2-1, with D perhaps matching TRBD2 (6 bases). The CDR3 nucleotides are TGTGCCAGCAGTTCATCTCGGGGGAGCTCCTACAATGAGCAGTTCTTC. It yields the protein CASSSSRGSSYNEQFF.